This T cell receptor beta chain was sequenced in a study of shared clonotypes between healthy human individuals. Some clones are missing from TCRdb's copy, which holds only in-frame ones; the method was immunoSEQ multiplex PCR. This table holds a few million clones, approximately 96% found once. Every donor was a Caucasian adult from Nashville, Tennessee. This sequence was found in a man between 18 and 35 years old in good health. The sample was naive CD4+ T cells sorted from blood. Subset given: CD45RA+ positively selected.

The CDR3 bases are TGCGCCAGCAGCACGCGAGGGGGGACCACTGAAGCTTTCTTT. Amino acids: CASSTRGGTTEAFF. The rearrangement uses TRBV5-1 and TRBJ1-1, with D perhaps TRBD1 (6 bases). The germline V gene encodes CDR1 SGHRS and CDR2 YFSETQ. The CDR3 has 14 amino acids. The V end was cut by 4 bases, the J end by 4 bases, with 14 bases between.